The 22 T cell receptor beta chains listed next were all sequenced from one sample in a study of PD-1 blockade in classical Hodgkin lymphoma. The data were produced by immunoSEQ multiplex PCR, yet TCRdb's version contains in-frame clones alone and is incomplete. The table shows roughly 100,000 clones, with about 92% occurring only once. The time point here: cycle 4 day 1 (C4D1), after more than five weeks of nivolumab. All patients experienced relapse after autologous stem cell transplantation, and brentuximab vedotin exposure was variable. The starting material was peripheral blood mononuclear cells (PBMCs), obtained before the fourth cycle of nivolumab. The receptors originated from a human donor with classical Hodgkin lymphoma.

This clone occurred many times. This chain joins TRBV18 and TRBJ1-1, with 8 bases identical to TRBD1. The V gene's germline CDR1 is KGHSH and CDR2 LQKENI. The length of the CDR3 is 14 residues. With V trimmed by 6 bases and J by 4 bases, 7 bases remained unmatched. The DNA for the CDR3 is TGTGCCAGCTCCCGCGAAACAGGGGGCACTGAAGCTTTCTTT. This translates into CASSRETGGTEAFF.

The chain joins TRBV10-3 to TRBJ2-7; 8 bases agree with TRBD1. Germline CDR1 ENHRY, CDR2 SYGVKD. The CDR3 consists of 13 residues. The ends lost 4 bases at V and 6 bases at J; junction bases unmatched: 5. Written as DNA, the CDR3 is TGTGCCATCAGTGGGGACAGGTTGGTCGAGCAGTACTTC. It encodes CAISGDRLVEQYF.

This chain links TRBV28 with TRBJ1-1, with D tentatively TRBD1 (6 bases). Germline CDR1 is MDHEN and CDR2 is SYDVKM. CDR3 length: 16 residues. V was clipped by 4 bases and J by 1 base, with 16 bases between them. This chain's CDR3 is CASSSPYLDRNTEAFF. The CDR3 nucleotides read TGTGCCAGCAGTTCACCTTACCTGGACAGGAACACTGAAGCTTTCTTT.

V and J are TRBV5-6 and TRBJ2-1; 9 nucleotides align to TRBD1. CDR1 is SGHDT, CDR2 YYEEEE, per germline. The J segment lost 8 bases and the V segment lost 6 bases, leaving 12 bases of the junction unmatched. The CDR3 is 15 amino acids. The CDR3 DNA is TGTGCCAGCACCGACCCGGGACAGGGAGGGGATGAGCAGTTCTTC. Encoded protein: CASTDPGQGGDEQFF.

The chain carries TRBV7-6 and TRBJ2-7; TRBD1 aligns across 7 bases. Germline trimming cut 4 bases from V and 6 bases from J; bases unmatched to any gene: 3. CDR1 is SGHVS, CDR2 FNYEAQ, per germline. This CDR3 is built from 12 residues. In DNA, the CDR3 is TGTGCCAGCAGCTCCACAGGGGTCGAGCAGTACTTC. Its protein is CASSSTGVEQYF.

The count of this clone is one. The J gene is TRBJ2-7, the V gene TRBV11-2; 8 bases are a match to TRBD1. The CDR3 is 13 amino acids. The J segment lost 3 bases and the V segment lost 2 bases, leaving 0 bases of the junction unmatched. The germline gives CDR1 SGHAT, CDR2 FQNNGV. The CDR3 loop reads CASSLTGGYEQYF. In nucleotides, the CDR3 is TGTGCCAGCAGCTTAACAGGGGGCTACGAGCAGTACTTC.

V usage is TRBV27 and J usage is TRBJ2-1; 12 positions match TRBD2. This CDR3 comprises 15 residues. Germline V CDR1 and CDR2: MNHEY, SMNVEV (reference sequence). J gave up 5 bases and V 8 bases, and 7 bases lay outside the gene matches. The DNA of the CDR3 is TGTGCCAGCGGTTGGGGACTAGCGGGCAACAATGAGCAGTTCTTC. Its protein product is CASGWGLAGNNEQFF.

This rearrangement joins TRBV4-1 to TRBJ2-5; TRBD1 might be the D (5 bases). The assigned J gene may be wrong: the sequence end matches TRBJ2-7 better. Per the germline V gene, CDR1 is MGHRA and CDR2 is YSYEKL. The CDR3 consists of 15 residues. Here the CDR3 reads CASSQEAGRSYEQYF. The CDR3 nucleotides read TGCGCCAGCAGCCAAGAGGCAGGGCGCTCCTACGAGCAGTACTTC.

The chain joins TRBV6-5 to TRBJ1-2; the D is unclear. The V end lost 6 bases, the J end lost 6 bases, and 8 bases lay between the germline ends. This CDR3 has 11 residues. Germline loops: CDR1 MNHEY, CDR2 SVGAGI. This CDR3 reads CASSTGNGYTF. CDR3 bases: TGTGCCAGCAGCACGGGGAATGGCTACACCTTC.

The rearrangement joins TRBV25-1 to TRBJ2-6, with 7 positions matching TRBD2. Trimming at V came to 3 bases and at J to 3 bases, leaving 2 bases not matched to a gene. This CDR3 has 15 amino acids. Germline V gives CDR1 MGHDK, CDR2 SYGVNS. The CDR3, as DNA: TGTGCCAGCAGTGAGGCGGGAGTTGGGGCCAACGTCCTGACTTTC. Translating it yields CASSEAGVGANVLTF.

This chain connects TRBV19 to TRBJ1-1; D is perhaps TRBD1 (6 bases). The CDR3 is 14 residues long. V lost 1 base, J lost 0 bases, and 6 bases lay in between. Germline CDR1 reads LNHDA; CDR2 reads SQIVND (reference sequence). CDR3 protein: CASSIGQVNTEAFF. The CDR3 nucleotides are TGTGCCAGTAGTATAGGACAGGTGAACACTGAAGCTTTCTTT.

The chain couples TRBV19 to TRBJ2-2; D not certain. V shed 2 bases and J shed 9 bases, with 10 bases lying between them. The CDR3 extends over 13 amino acids. Germline values: CDR1 LNHDA, CDR2 SQIVND (reference sequence). The CDR3 region is CASSISRRRELFF. Written as DNA, the CDR3 is TGTGCCAGTAGTATATCGAGGCGGAGGGAGCTGTTTTTT.

V usage is TRBV15 and J usage is TRBJ2-7; D is unresolved. V gave up 0 bases and J gave up 0 bases, with 12 bases separating them. This CDR3 has 16 residues. Germline assignment: CDR1 LNHNV and CDR2 YYDKDF (reference sequence). The CDR3 spells CATSRDLRKASYEQYF. As DNA, the CDR3 is TGTGCCACCAGCAGAGATCTTCGGAAGGCCTCCTACGAGCAGTACTTC.

This chain connects TRBV5-1 to TRBJ2-5, with TRBD2 matching over 13 bases. Germline V gene sequence: CDR1 SGHRS, CDR2 YFSETQ. The V segment lost 0 bases and the J segment 5 bases; nucleotides outside the gene matches: 7. The CDR3 sequence is 17 residues long. The CDR3 here is CASSLGTSGSGLETQYF. The CDR3, as DNA: TGCGCCAGCAGCTTGGGGACTAGCGGGAGTGGTTTGGAGACCCAGTACTTC.

The chain couples TRBV9 to TRBJ2-1; D unclear. V gave up 0 bases and J gave up 5 bases, with 9 bases separating them. This CDR3 is built from 14 residues. Germline assignment: CDR1 SGDLS and CDR2 YYNGEE. The CDR3 spells CASSVVGTDNEQFF. DNA of the CDR3: TGTGCCAGCAGCGTAGTGGGCACGGACAATGAGCAGTTCTTC.

The chain is built from TRBV10-3 and TRBJ1-1; the match to TRBD1 covers 7 bases. This CDR3 spans 15 amino acids. Germline V gives CDR1 ENHRY, CDR2 SYGVKD. The V gene end was trimmed by 4 bases and the J gene end by 2 bases; junction bases not matched to a gene: 7. DNA for the CDR3: TGTGCCATCAGTGCAGGGACAGCCCTTAACACTGAAGCTTTCTTT. Its translation is CAISAGTALNTEAFF.

This chain uses TRBV5-1 with TRBJ1-4, with 7 bases aligning to TRBD1. The CDR3 runs to 14 residues. The V segment lost 3 bases and the J segment 5 bases; nucleotides outside the gene matches: 4. CDR1 and CDR2 (germline): SGHRS, YFSETQ. In DNA form, the CDR3 reads TGCGCCAGCAGCTCGGGGACAGCAAATGAAAAACTGTTTTTT. Residues: CASSSGTANEKLFF.

This chain connects TRBV5-4 to TRBJ2-3; D perhaps matches TRBD2 (5 bases). CDR1 and CDR2 from the germline V gene are SGHNT and YYREEE (reference sequence). V was cut by 5 bases and J by 0 bases, with 10 bases left in between. This CDR3 has 14 residues. This chain's CDR3 is CASRSSGSTDTQYF. The CDR3 DNA is TGTGCCAGCAGGTCAAGCGGTAGCACAGATACGCAGTATTTT.

This chain uses TRBV4-2 with TRBJ2-6, with D unclear. CDR3 size: 17 residues. CDR1 is LGHNA and CDR2 is YNFKEQ in the germline V gene. The V and J ends lost 1 base and 0 bases respectively, with 10 bases between them. The chain's CDR3 is CASSQVWSPSGANVLTF. CDR3 DNA: TGTGCCAGCAGCCAAGTGTGGAGTCCCTCTGGGGCCAACGTCCTGACTTTC.

The rearrangement uses TRBV4-1 and TRBJ2-1, with D possibly TRBD1 on 6 matching bases. V was cut by 0 bases and J by 4 bases, with 13 bases left in between. The CDR3 is 16 amino acids. CDR1 is MGHRA, CDR2 YSYEKL, per germline. CDR3 DNA sequence: TGCGCCAGCAGCCAAGAACGCAGGGGCTCATACAATGAGCAGTTCTTC. Residues: CASSQERRGSYNEQFF.

A single count supports this clone. The V gene is TRBV7-9, the J gene TRBJ1-1; TRBD1 is a possible D gene (5 bases). Germline CDR1 SEHNR, CDR2 FQNEAQ (reference sequence). The CDR3 is 15 residues long. The V end lost 2 bases, the J end lost 0 bases, and 10 bases lay between the germline ends. CDR3 sequence: CASSLSRGMNTEAFF. For the CDR3, the DNA is TGTGCCAGCAGCTTAAGTAGGGGTATGAACACTGAAGCTTTCTTT.

V usage is TRBV19 and J usage is TRBJ2-7, with 7 bases matching TRBD1. Unmatched junction bases numbered 9, after V lost 5 bases and J lost 2 bases. The CDR3 consists of 15 residues. Germline lookup yields CDR1 LNHDA and CDR2 SQIVND (reference sequence). The CDR3: CASSFTGAPPYEQYF. The CDR3, as DNA: TGTGCCAGTAGTTTTACAGGGGCTCCACCCTACGAGCAGTACTTC.